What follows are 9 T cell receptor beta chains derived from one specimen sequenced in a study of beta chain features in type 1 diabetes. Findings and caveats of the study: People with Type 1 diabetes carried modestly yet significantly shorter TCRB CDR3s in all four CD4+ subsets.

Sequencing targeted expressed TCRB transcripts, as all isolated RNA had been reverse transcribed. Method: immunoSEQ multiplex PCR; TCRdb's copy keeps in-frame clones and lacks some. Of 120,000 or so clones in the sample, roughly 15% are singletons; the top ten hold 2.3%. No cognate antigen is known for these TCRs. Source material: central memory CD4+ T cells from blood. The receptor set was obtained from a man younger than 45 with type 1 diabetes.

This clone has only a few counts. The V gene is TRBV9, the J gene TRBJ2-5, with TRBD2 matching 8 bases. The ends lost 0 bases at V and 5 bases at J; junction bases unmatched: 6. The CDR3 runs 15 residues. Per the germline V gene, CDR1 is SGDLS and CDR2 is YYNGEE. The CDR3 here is CASSVDRGGPETQYF. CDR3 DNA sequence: TGTGCCAGCAGCGTAGATCGGGGGGGCCCCGAGACCCAGTACTTC. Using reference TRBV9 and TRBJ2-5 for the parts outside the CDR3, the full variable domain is DSGVTQTPKHLITATGQRVTLRCSPRSGDLSVYWYQQSLDQGLQFLIQYYNGEERAKGNILERFSAQQFPDLHSELNLSSLELGDSALYFCASSVDRGGPETQYFGPGTRLLVL.

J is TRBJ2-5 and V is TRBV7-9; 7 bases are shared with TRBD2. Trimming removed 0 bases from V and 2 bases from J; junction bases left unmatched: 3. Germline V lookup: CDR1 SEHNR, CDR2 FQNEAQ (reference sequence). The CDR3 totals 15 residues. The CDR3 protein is CASSLAGTTQETQYF. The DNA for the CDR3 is TGTGCCAGCAGCTTAGCCGGGACTACTCAAGAGACCCAGTACTTC. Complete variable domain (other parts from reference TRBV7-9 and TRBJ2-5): DTGVSQNPRHKITKRGQNVTFRCDPISEHNRLYWYRQTLGQGPEFLTYFQNEAQLEKSRLLSDRFSAERPKGSFSTLEIQRTEQGDSAMYLCASSLAGTTQETQYFGPGTRLLVL.

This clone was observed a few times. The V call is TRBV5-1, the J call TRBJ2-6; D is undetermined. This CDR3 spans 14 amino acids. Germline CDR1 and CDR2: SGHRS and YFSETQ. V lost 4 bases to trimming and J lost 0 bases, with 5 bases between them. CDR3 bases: TGCGCCAGCAGCCCGTTCTCTGGGGCCAACGTCCTGACTTTC. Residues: CASSPFSGANVLTF.

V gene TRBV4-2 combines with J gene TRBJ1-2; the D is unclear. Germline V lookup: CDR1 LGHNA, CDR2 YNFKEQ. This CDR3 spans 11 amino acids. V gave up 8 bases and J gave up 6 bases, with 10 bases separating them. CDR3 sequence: CASGRNDGYTF. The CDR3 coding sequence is TGTGCCAGCGGCAGGAACGATGGCTACACCTTC.

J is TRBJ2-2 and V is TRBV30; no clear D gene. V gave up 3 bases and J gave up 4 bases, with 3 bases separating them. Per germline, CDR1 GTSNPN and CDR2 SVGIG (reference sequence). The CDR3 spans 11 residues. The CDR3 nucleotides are TGTGCCTGGAGCTCCACCGGGGAGCTGTTTTTT. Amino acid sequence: CAWSSTGELFF.

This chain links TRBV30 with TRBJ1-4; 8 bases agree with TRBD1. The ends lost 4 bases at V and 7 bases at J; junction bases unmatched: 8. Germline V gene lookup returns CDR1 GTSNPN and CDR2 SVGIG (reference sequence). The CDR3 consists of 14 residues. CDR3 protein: CAWTFGQGREKLFF. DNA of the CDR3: TGTGCCTGGACCTTCGGACAGGGTCGTGAAAAACTGTTTTTT. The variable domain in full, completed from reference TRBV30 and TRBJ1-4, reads SQTIHQWPATLVQPVGSPLSLECTVEGTSNPNLYWYRQAAGRGLQLLFYSVGIGQISSEVPQNLSASRPQDRQFILSSKKLLLSDSGFYLCAWTFGQGREKLFFGSGTQLSVL.

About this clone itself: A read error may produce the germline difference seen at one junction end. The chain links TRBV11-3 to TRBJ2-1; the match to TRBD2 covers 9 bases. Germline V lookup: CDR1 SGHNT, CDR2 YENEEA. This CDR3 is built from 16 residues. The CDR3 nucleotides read TGTGCCAGCGGCTTACGACTAGCGGATTCCTACAATGAGCAGTTCTTC. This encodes CASGLRLADSYNEQFF.

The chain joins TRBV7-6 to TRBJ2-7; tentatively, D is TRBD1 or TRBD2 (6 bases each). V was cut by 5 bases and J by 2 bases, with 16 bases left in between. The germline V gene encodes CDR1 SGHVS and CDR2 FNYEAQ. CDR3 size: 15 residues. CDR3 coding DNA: TGTGCCAGCAGCCCCTGGGGGGCAGGCACCTACGAGCAGTACTTC. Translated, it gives CASSPWGAGTYEQYF.

CDR3 amino acids: CASSPLTGESNEQFF. In DNA form, the CDR3 reads TGTGCCAGCAGCCCCTTAACAGGGGAAAGCAATGAGCAGTTCTTC. This sequence joins TRBV4-2 and TRBJ2-1; 7 nucleotides align to TRBD1. V lost 4 bases and J lost 6; bases outside the gene matches: 9. The CDR3 runs 15 residues. CDR1 and CDR2 from the germline V gene are LGHNA and YNFKEQ.